These 2 T cell receptor beta chains were sequenced from one sample in a study of CD4 and CD8 cells across lung adenocarcinoma regions. Using its own MiXCR run on the PCR reads, TCRdb lists one record per CDR3 protein. The repertoire holds under 13,000 distinct CDR3 sequences, with roughly 50% as singletons. The sample consisted of CD4+ T cells from the center of a lung tumor. The receptors were sampled from a male donor with lung adenocarcinoma. The CD4 and CD8 labels of this study may be unreliable.

This clonotype was counted only a few times. This chain uses TRBV6-2 or TRBV6-3 with TRBJ2-1; 8 bases match TRBD2. The CDR3 covers 14 residues. The V and J ends lost 11 bases and 3 bases, in that order; junction bases with no gene match: 9. Germline CDR1 reads MNHEY; CDR2 reads SVGEGT. CDR3 nucleotides: TGTGCCGCAACCCGGGGGGGGGTCTACAATGAGCAGTTCTTC. It specifies CAATRGGVYNEQFF.

This clonotype was detected ten times or more. The chain joins TRBV6-1 to TRBJ2-1; TRBD2 matches 11 bases. Trimming cost V 7 bases and J 8 bases; bases outside gene matches: 10. The CDR3 contains 15 residues. CDR1 is MNHNS and CDR2 is SASEGT in the germline V gene. The CDR3 here is CASNIETSGNDEQFF. The CDR3 DNA is TGTGCCAGCAACATAGAGACTAGCGGGAACGATGAGCAGTTCTTC.